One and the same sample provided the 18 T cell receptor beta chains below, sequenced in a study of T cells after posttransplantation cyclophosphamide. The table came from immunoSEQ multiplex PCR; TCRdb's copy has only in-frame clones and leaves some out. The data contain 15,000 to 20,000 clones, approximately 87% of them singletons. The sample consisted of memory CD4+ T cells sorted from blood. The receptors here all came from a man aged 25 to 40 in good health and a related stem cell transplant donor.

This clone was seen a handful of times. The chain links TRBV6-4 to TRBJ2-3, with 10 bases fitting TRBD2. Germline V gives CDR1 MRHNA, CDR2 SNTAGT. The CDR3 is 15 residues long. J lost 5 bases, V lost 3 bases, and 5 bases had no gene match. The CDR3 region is CASSESSGGQDTQYF. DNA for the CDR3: TGTGCCAGCAGTGAGTCTAGCGGGGGTCAAGATACGCAGTATTTT.

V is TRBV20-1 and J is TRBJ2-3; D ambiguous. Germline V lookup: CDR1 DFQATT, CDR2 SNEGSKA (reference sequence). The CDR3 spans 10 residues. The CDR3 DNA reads TGCAGCAGTACCCTCGATACGCAGTATTTT. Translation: CSSTLDTQYF.

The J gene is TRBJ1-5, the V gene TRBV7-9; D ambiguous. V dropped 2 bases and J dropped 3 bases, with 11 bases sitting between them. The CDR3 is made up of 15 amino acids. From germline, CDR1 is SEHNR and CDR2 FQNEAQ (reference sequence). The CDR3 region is CASSLSGQNNQPQHF. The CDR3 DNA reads TGTGCCAGCAGCTTAAGTGGTCAGAACAATCAGCCCCAGCATTTT.

The CDR3 DNA reads as TGTGCCAGCAGCTTTTCAGGGGGCAAGGGAGAAAAACTGTTTTTT. Translation: CASSFSGGKGEKLFF. The V and J genes are TRBV7-9 and TRBJ1-4; 8 bases line up with TRBD1. The CDR3 totals 15 residues. V lost 3 bases, J lost 8 bases, and 8 bases stayed unmatched. Germline-derived CDR1 and CDR2 are SEHNR and FQNEAQ (reference sequence).

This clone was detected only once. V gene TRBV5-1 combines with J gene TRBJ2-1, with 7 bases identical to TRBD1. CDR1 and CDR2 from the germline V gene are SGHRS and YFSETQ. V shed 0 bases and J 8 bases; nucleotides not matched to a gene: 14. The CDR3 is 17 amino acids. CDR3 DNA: TGCGCCAGCAGCTTGGCCCAGAGGGACAGTTTCCGCGATGAGCAGTTCTTC. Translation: CASSLAQRDSFRDEQFF.

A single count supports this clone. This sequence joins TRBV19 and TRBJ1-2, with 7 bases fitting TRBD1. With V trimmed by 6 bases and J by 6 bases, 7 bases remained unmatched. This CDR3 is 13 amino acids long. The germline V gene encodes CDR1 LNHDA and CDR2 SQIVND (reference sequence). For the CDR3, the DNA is TGTGCCAGTAGGAAACAGGGGATGGATGGCTACACCTTC. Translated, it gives CASRKQGMDGYTF. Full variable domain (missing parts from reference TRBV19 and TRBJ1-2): DGGITQSPKYLFRKEGQNVTLSCEQNLNHDAMYWYRQDPGQGLRLIYYSQIVNDFQKGDIAEGYSVSREKKESFPLTVTSAQKNPTAFYLCASRKQGMDGYTFGSGTRLTVV.

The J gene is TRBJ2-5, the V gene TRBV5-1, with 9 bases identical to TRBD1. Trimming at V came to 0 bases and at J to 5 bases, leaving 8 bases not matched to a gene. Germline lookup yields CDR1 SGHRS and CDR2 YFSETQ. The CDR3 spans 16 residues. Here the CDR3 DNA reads TGCGCCAGCAGCTTGGACGGACAGGGGAGGGGCGAGACCCAGTACTTC. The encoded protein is CASSLDGQGRGETQYF.

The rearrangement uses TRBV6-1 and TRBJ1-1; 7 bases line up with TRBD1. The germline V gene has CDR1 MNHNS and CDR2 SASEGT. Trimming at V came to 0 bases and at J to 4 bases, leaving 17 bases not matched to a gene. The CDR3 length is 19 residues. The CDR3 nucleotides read TGTGCCAGCAGTGAAGCGACCAGGGGGTTCGCGCAGTGGGCCACTGAAGCTTTCTTT. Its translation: CASSEATRGFAQWATEAFF.

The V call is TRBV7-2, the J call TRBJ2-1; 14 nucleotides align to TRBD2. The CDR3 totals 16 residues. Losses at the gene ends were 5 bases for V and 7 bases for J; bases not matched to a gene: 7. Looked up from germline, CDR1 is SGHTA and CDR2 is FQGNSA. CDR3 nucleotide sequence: TGTGCCAGCAGCACTCCGACTAGCGGGGGGGCAAATGAGCAGTTCTTC. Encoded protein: CASSTPTSGGANEQFF.

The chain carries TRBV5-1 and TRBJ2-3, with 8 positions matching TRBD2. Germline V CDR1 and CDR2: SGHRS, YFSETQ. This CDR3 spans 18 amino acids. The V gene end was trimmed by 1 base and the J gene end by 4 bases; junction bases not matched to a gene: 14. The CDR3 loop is CASSLKGGGSGGADTQYF. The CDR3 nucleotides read TGCGCCAGCAGCTTGAAGGGGGGCGGAAGCGGGGGTGCAGATACGCAGTATTTT.

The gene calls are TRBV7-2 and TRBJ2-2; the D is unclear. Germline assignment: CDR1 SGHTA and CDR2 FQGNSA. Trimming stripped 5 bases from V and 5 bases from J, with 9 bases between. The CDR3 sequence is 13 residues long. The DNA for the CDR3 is TGTGCCAGCAGCACCCGTAGTACCGGGGAGCTGTTTTTT. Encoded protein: CASSTRSTGELFF.

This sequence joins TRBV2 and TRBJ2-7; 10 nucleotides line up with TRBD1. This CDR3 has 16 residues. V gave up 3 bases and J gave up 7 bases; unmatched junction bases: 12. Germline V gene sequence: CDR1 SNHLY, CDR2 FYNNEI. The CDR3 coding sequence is TGTGCCAGCAGTGATGGGAACCGGGACAGGGGAAGAGAGCAGTACTTC. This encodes CASSDGNRDRGREQYF. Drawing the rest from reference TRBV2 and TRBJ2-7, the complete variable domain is EPEVTQTPSHQVTQMGQEVILRCVPISNHLYFYWYRQILGQKVEFLVSFYNNEISEKSEIFDDQFSVERPDGSNFTLKIRSTKLEDSAMYFCASSDGNRDRGREQYFGPGTRLTVT.

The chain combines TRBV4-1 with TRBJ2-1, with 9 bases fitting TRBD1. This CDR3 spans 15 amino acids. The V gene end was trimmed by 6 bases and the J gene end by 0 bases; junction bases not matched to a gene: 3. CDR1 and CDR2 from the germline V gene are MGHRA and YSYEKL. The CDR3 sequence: CASSTQGASYNEQFF. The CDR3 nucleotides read TGCGCCAGCAGTACACAGGGGGCCTCCTACAATGAGCAGTTCTTC.

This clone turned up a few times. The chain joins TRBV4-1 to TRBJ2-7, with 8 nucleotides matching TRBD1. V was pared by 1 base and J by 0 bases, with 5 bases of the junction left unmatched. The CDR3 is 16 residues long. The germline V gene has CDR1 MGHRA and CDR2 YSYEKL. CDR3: CASSQGPTGVSYEQYF. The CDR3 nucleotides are TGCGCCAGCAGCCAAGGTCCGACAGGGGTCTCCTACGAGCAGTACTTC.

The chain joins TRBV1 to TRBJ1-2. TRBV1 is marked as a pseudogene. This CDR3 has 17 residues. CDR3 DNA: TGCACCAGCAGTGGCAAGCGTTTGTTGCGAAAGACCTATGGCTACACCTTC. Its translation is CTSSGKRLLRKTYGYTF.

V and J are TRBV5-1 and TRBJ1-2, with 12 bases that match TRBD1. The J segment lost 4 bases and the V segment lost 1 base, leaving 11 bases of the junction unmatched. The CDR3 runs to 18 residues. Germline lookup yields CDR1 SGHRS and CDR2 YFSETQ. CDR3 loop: CASSLTRGQGARGYGYTF. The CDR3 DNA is TGCGCCAGCAGCTTGACTAGGGGACAGGGGGCCCGGGGCTATGGCTACACCTTC.

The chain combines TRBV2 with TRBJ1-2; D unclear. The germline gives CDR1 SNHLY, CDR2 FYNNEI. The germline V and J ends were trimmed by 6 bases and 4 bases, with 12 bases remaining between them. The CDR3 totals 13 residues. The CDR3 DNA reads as TGTGCCAGCAGGGCCCGGGAGACCTATGGCTACACCTTC. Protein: CASRARETYGYTF.

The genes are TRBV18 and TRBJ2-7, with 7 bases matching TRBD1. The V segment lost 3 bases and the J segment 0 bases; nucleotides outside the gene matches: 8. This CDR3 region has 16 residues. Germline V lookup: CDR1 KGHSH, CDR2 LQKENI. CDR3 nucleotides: TGTGCCAGCTCACCGACAGGGTCAAAGCCCTCCTACGAGCAGTACTTC. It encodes CASSPTGSKPSYEQYF.